The sequence of this TCR beta chain was determined in a study of T-cell memory formation after mild COVID-19. Turning to the study itself: TCR clusters largely stayed donor specific.

Points on this clonotype: Its specificity is unknown.

Study-level findings and limits: What remained unconfirmed was the SARS-CoV-2 specificity of second-wave clones peaking on day 37. Cross-reactive memory appears to have joined, as suggested by some responding clones showing up in pre-infection memory.

TCRdb ran MiXCR on the 5' RACE reads and lists one entry per CDR3 protein. The sample lists about 60,000 distinct CDR3 sequences, 9% to 15% occurring once. CDR1 and CDR2 (germline): MNHEY, SVGEGT. The CDR3 has 14 residues. Deletions cut 5 bases from V and 6 bases from J, with 13 bases between. Input material: PBMCs or a T cell subset sorted from them (not recorded which). The V and J genes are TRBV6-2 or TRBV6-3 and TRBJ2-2; D is ambiguous. This sequence was found in a young man who had mild COVID-19 (a few samples of this study predate the infection). Cell type and time point are not known. CDR3 region: CASSPSGSAGELFF. The CDR3 nucleotides read TGTGCCAGCAGTCCTAGTGGATCGGCCGGGGAGCTGTTTTTT.